The present entry profiles one T cell receptor (beta chain) with its context. The source of the sample is a study of blood T cell repertoires in COVID-19. Study context: Samples representing acute and convalescent COVID-19 were sourced from the United States, Italy and Spain. PBMCs, B-cell-depleted T cells, or T cells provided the cDNA or gDNA that made up the material.

The J segment lost 5 bases and the V segment lost 3 bases, leaving 4 bases of the junction unmatched. The CDR3 spans 15 residues. Germline-derived CDR1 and CDR2 are MRHNA and SNTAGT. Original methodology: Counts of nucleated cells, estimated from reference gene primer amplification, were obtained. The repertoire was sequenced with immunoSEQ multiplex PCR; TCRdb's copy has only in-frame clones and lacks some. For V, J and clone size, that table is used; D and trimming come from the DNA. The table shows fewer than 200,000 clones, with approximately 84% occurring only once. The rearrangement links TRBV6-4 to TRBJ2-2, with TRBD1 matching 9 bases. The clonotype was recovered from a man aged 40-49 years who had recovered from COVID-19. Sequenced input: peripheral blood. The CDR3 region is CASSEPGQGTGELFF. In DNA form, the CDR3 reads TGTGCCAGCAGTGAGCCGGGACAGGGAACCGGGGAGCTGTTTTTT.